Listed below are T cell receptor beta chains from one sample, sequenced in a study of blood T cells in healthy people across ages. TCRdb reprocessed the 5' RACE reads with MiXCR, giving one entry per CDR3 protein. The sample lists some 760,000 distinct CDR3 sequences, roughly 25% occurring once. These same records also appear under a second study, on T cells of mothers and their children.

The sequenced sample consisted of blood. These receptors were taken from a boy between 10 and 17 years old in good health. CDR3s leave out the opening cysteine and the closing phenylalanine or tryptophan. Fields, in order: V gene, J gene, CDR3 protein.

>TRBV5-1|TRBJ2-7
ASSLQPGQGYEQY
>TRBV29-1|TRBJ2-2
SVVLTESNTGELF
>TRBV6-1|TRBJ1-3
ASSAEIQSGTGGGCRRNTIY
>TRBV2|TRBJ2-2
ASSEESGETGELF
>TRBV28|TRBJ1-4
ASRWDSATNEKLF
>TRBV11-2|TRBJ1-5
ASSLEFPGQPQH
>TRBV24-1|TRBJ1-1
ATSDNTEAF
>TRBV12-3/TRBV12-4|TRBJ1-5
ASRTGEGNQPQH
>TRBV20-1|TRBJ1-5
SARPQEYQPQH
>TRBV3-1|TRBJ1-1
ASSRLQGPPEAF
>TRBV6-6|TRBJ1-4
ASSYGYGITNEKLF
>TRBV6-5|.
ASSYSDRGYEQY
>TRBV3-1|TRBJ2-1
ASSIQTSGRALNEQF
>TRBV7-8|TRBJ1-2
ASSLKVSGGEGYT
>TRBV18|TRBJ1-3
ASSPGLGSGNTIY
>TRBV20-1|TRBJ2-5
SARSAGAFTLGLQETQY
>TRBV4-3|TRBJ2-1
ASSQHTRDHNEQF
>TRBV7-2|TRBJ1-3
ASSQATDGGTGNTIY
>TRBV12-3/TRBV12-4|TRBJ2-1
ASSLDRPYYNEQF
>TRBV7-6|TRBJ2-7
ASSLGTGSSEQY
>TRBV12-3/TRBV12-4|TRBJ1-5
ASGRGNRDTNQPQH
>TRBV7-8|TRBJ2-2
ASSGAANTGELF
>TRBV28|TRBJ2-5
ASSLLAGGLYQETQY
>TRBV12-3/TRBV12-4|TRBJ2-5
ASSTRTGIQETQY
>TRBV7-2|TRBJ2-5
ASSFLDGGSIETQY
>TRBV24-1|TRBJ2-1
ATSAEAAIGSSYNEQF
>TRBV5-5|TRBJ2-5
ASSLAQSQETQY
>TRBV12-3/TRBV12-4|TRBJ2-1
ASSSPGIYNEQF
>TRBV11-2|TRBJ2-5
ASSYVGTEQETQY
>TRBV5-5|TRBJ2-2
ASSPGIFEGTGELF
>TRBV7-2|TRBJ2-7
ASSDRDRSSYEQY
>TRBV25-1|TRBJ1-4
ASSESGRDEKLF
>TRBV4-3|TRBJ2-1
ASSQGFSGRFYEQF
>TRBV5-1|TRBJ2-5
ASSLVGQGVGETQY
>TRBV27|TRBJ1-1
ASTRTGRETEAF
>TRBV19|TRBJ2-2
ASSTSGHTTGELF
>TRBV5-6|TRBJ2-3
ASSRGTSSADTQY
>TRBV29-1|TRBJ2-3
SVEDGGVGTDTQY
>TRBV29-1|TRBJ2-7
SIGLEDRGRYEQY
>TRBV21-1|TRBJ1-6
ASSKVAGQIYNSPLH
>TRBV5-5|TRBJ1-1
ASSPSDMTMNTEAF
>TRBV6-2/TRBV6-3|TRBJ1-1
ASSWPDRNTEAF
>TRBV28|TRBJ2-3
ASSFKGARDRGWNTQY
>TRBV2|TRBJ1-6
ASSEWQANSPLH
>TRBV6-6|TRBJ1-1
ASSYRGQNTEAF
>TRBV4-3|TRBJ2-7
ASSQVTGTYYEQY
>TRBV20-1|TRBJ1-5
SAETGVGQPQH
>TRBV3-1|TRBJ1-2
ASSQEPGPFGYT
>TRBV7-9|TRBJ2-5
ASSLEAPGGETQY